The present T cell receptor (beta chain) was sequenced within a study of blood T cell repertoires in COVID-19. Study in general: PBMCs, B-cell-depleted T cells, or T cells provided the cDNA or gDNA that made up the material.

Authors' methods: Scientists estimated how many nucleated cells there were by amplifying reference gene primers. The repertoire was sequenced with immunoSEQ multiplex PCR; TCRdb's copy has only in-frame clones and lacks some. V and J calls and clone size are those listed in that table; D and trimming were worked out from the DNA. The sample yields approximately 170,000 clones, around 82% seen once. Germline CDR1 is MDHEN and CDR2 is SYDVKM. This CDR3 is 15 amino acids long. The ends lost 6 bases at V and 3 bases at J; junction bases unmatched: 6. Adults between about 18 and 89 years of age took part from fewer than 30 US areas. This clone was picked up one time.

The genes are TRBV28 and TRBJ2-3; TRBD2 matches at 10 bases. This TCR came from a woman aged 45-59 years in a cohort exposed to, infected with or recovered from COVID-19 (not recorded which). Input material: PBMCs or T cells enriched from blood (not recorded which). For the CDR3, the DNA is TGTGCCAGCAGCCGCCCAGCGGGAGGGACAGATACGCAGTATTTT. It codes for CASSRPAGGTDTQYF.